This T cell receptor beta chain was recovered during a study of cytomegalovirus exposure and HLA in healthy donors. The PCR made use of 60 Vbeta and 13 Jbeta primers. TCRdb's copy holds only in-frame clones and misses some; the assay was immunoSEQ multiplex PCR. The data contain about 140,000 clones, 73% of them seen just once; the ten biggest clones take up over 1%. There are a few counts of this clone. Its target is unknown. Per the germline V gene, CDR1 is MNHNS and CDR2 is SASEGT. V dropped 5 bases and J dropped 0 bases, with 4 bases sitting between them. CDR3 length: 13 amino acids. Findings of the study overall: Researchers left out some V segments, among them TRBV6-2 and TRBV6-3, as indistinguishable. Differences between HLA loci emerged in a later analysis of TCR association rates, with DRB1 most and HLA-C fewest.

The source material was PBMCs. This receptor was taken from a woman aged 40-49 years in good health and CMV-seronegative. This sequence joins TRBV6-1 and TRBJ1-4; D is uncertain. The CDR3 reads CASSTATNEKLFF. CDR3 nucleotides: TGTGCCAGCAGTACGGCAACTAATGAAAAACTGTTTTTT.